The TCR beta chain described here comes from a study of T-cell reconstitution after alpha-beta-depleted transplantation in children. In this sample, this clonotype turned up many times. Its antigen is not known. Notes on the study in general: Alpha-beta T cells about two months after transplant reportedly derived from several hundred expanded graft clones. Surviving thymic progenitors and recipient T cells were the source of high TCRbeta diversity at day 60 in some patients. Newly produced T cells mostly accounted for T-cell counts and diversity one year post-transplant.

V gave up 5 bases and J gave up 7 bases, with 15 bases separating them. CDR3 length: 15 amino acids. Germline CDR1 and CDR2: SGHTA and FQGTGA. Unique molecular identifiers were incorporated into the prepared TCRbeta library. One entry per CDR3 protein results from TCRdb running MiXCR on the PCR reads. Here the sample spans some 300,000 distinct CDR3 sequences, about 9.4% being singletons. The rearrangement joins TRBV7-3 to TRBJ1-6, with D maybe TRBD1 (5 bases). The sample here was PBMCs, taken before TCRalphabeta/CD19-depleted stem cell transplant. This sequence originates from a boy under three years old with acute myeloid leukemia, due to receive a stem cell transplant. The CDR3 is CASSPRPGRNSPLHF. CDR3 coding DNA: TGTGCCAGCAGCCCCCGGCCAGGGAGAAATTCACCCCTCCACTTT. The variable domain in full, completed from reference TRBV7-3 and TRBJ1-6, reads GAGVSQTPSNKVTEKGKYVELRCDPISGHTALYWYRQSLGQGPEFLIYFQGTGAADDSGLPNDRFFAVRPEGSVSTLKIQRTERGDSAVYLCASSPRPGRNSPLHFGNGTRLTVT.